This T cell receptor (beta chain) was recovered during a study of vaccination effects on CD4 cells after COVID-19. Study-level information: Post-vaccine sampling took place a median of 72 days after the second dose.

Some clones are missing from TCRdb's copy, which holds only in-frame ones; the method was immunoSEQ multiplex PCR. Here the sample spans some 68,000 clones, around 80% being singletons. After expansion with viral peptide pools in the ViraFEST assay, antigen-specific CD4+ T cells were sequenced. The culture ran for roughly ten days before CD4+ T cells were isolated. Two doses of either BNT162b2 or mRNA-1273 were given to each participant. Nucleocapsid antibodies were negative in the vaccine recipients, who had never had SARS-CoV-2 infection. The researchers cultured roughly 2.2 million PBMC per well with 9.5 to 10 IU/ml IL-2 and 8 to 10 ug/ml peptides. Regarding the study as a whole: Small numbers of convalescent patients limited the study. It also lacked early post-infection timepoints.

CDR3 length: 16 amino acids. The V gene lost 1 base and the J gene lost 3 bases, with 14 bases spanning the gap. CDR1 is MGHDK, CDR2 SYGVNS, per germline. For this clone: The antigen remains undetermined.

The clonotype originates from a human donor who received a COVID-19 vaccine. This rearrangement joins TRBV25-1 to TRBJ2-3; D is unresolved. The input for sequencing was CD4+ T cells from PBMCs cultured with HCoV-229E spike peptides, taken after COVID-19 vaccination. The CDR3 bases are TGTGCCAGCAGTGAATTAGGGCAGGCTATAACAGATACGCAGTATTTT. Translation: CASSELGQAITDTQYF.